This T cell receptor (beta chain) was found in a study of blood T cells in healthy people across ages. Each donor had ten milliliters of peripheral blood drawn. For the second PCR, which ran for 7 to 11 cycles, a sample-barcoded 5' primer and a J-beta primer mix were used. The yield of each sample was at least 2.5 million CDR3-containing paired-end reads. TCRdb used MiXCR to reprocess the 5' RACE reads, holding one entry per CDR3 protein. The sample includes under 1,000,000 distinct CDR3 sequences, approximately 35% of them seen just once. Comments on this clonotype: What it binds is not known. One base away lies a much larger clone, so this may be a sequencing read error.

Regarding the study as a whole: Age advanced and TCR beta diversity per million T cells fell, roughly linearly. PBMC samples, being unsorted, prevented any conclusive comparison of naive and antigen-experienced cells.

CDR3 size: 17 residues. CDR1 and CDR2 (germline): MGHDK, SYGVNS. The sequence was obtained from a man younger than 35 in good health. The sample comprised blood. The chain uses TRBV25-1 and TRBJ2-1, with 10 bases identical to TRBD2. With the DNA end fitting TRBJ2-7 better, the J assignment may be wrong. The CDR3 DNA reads TGTGCCAGCAGTGAACCCCAGCGGGGGGGATCCTACAATGAGCAGTACTTC. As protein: CASSEPQRGGSYNEQYF.